This T cell receptor beta chain was observed in a study of T cells in Graves' hyperthyroidism and ophthalmopathy (dated by TCRdb to about 2019). At the level of the whole study: Peripheral blood was collected at initial diagnosis, before any treatment. Thyroid tissue and blood T-cell repertoires from more than five Graves' hyperthyroidism patients were also compared in the study. TCR V-J signatures able to tell the groups apart were searched for in a discovery cohort of 95 or so patients, of whom around 43 had Graves' ophthalmopathy and roughly 57 had stable Graves' hyperthyroidism. TCR Vbeta CDR3 sequencing of 130 to 150 peripheral blood samples (over 40 ophthalmopathy, around 80 hyperthyroidism and roughly 17 progressor patients) is reported in the paper. Prospective prediction of ophthalmopathy was tested in an independent validation cohort of 18 to 20 hyperthyroidism patients and 15 to 17 patients who later progressed to ophthalmopathy. The roughly 91 discovery patients were randomly divided into training and test sets at a 7:3 ratio. Once sampling was done, hyperthyroidism patients were given methimazole at a starting dose of 30 mg daily, whereas ophthalmopathy patients were given high-dose intravenous methylprednisolone.

Hyperthyroidism patients were newly diagnosed, with disease duration under 2 months, and aged 18 to 65 years. Patients with uncontrolled infections, other autoimmune diseases, pregnancy or lactation were excluded. Diagnoses were based on clinical symptoms, serum thyroxine and TRAb, thyroid ultrasound and orbital computed tomography. For progressor patients, blood was drawn at the first diagnosis of hyperthyroidism, before any ophthalmopathy symptoms had appeared. PBMCs were separated from around 9.1 ml of fresh peripheral blood using Ficoll-Paque density gradient centrifugation. Patients classed as progressors first received a Graves' hyperthyroidism diagnosis and then went on to develop ophthalmopathy during follow-up. Trizol reagent was used to extract total RNA, and RNA quality was then checked on an Agilent 2100 Bioanalyzer. Study-wide conclusions, independent of this receptor: Sample size was not statistically predetermined, and investigators were not blinded to group allocation. Most expanded thyroid clonotypes (frequency above 0.001) were also detected in blood, suggesting blood repertoires may reflect thyroid immune responses. A model built on a 13 V-J signature distinguished ophthalmopathy from stable hyperthyroidism, reaching roughly 88% sensitivity and about 81% specificity in cross-validation and 80%/75% in testing. In validation, the model predicted progression to ophthalmopathy with 60% to 71% sensitivity and less than 75% specificity, a median of 6.5 months before onset.

The TCR beta CDR3 regions were amplified from RNA transcripts. For the first round of RT-PCR on the TCR CDR3, the HTBI primer set was used together with the Qiagen OneStep RT-PCR kit. Libraries were constructed in a second round of multiplex PCR, after which size selection and purification were performed. The libraries were sequenced on an Illumina HiSeq2000 using paired-end 100 bp reads. In the source study's methods: SOAPnuke was used to process the raw data, with reads discarded if the reads contained adapters or uncalled bases, had a mean Phred below 15, or lacked an exact constant-primer or identifier match. COPE v1.2.5 was used to merge high-quality paired reads, and clonotypes were defined as unique nucleotide sequences. MiTCR v1.1 was used to align the clonotypes against IMGT TRBV, TRBD and TRBJ reference segments. Analysis was restricted to V-J combinations with a frequency above 0.0001, which covered over 98% of repertoires. The TCS score was defined as the ratio of F50 (clonal expansion) to E x V (chaos), calculated using BLOSUM62-based TCRdist between CDR3 peptides within each V-J. Welch's t-statistics and random forest reduced 450 to 600 V-J features to 13, which were used in a naive Bayes classifier (R e1071). The public sequencing data were trimmed at Q25 with fastp and processed into clonotypes with MiXCR by TCRdb, which kept only in-frame beta chains. Each record represents a unique CDR3 protein, reported with the most common genes and DNA among its rows. The V and J calls here are based on TCRdb, not the publication. This sample is represented by almost 600,000 distinct CDR3 sequences; roughly 13% of them were singletons. Less than 6% of the sample belongs to the ten largest clones.

The table lists this clonotype with a few counts. It lacks a known antigen. Qualities for individual bases were not recorded, and no much larger clone is one base off. This TCR came from a woman in her twenties or thirties with Graves' hyperthyroidism that later progressed to Graves' ophthalmopathy. Sequenced input: blood.

CDR3 loop: CASSSIGYEQFF. The nucleotides read TGTGCCAGCTCCTCCATAGGGTATGAGCAGTTCTTC. This sequence uses TRBV7-2 and TRBJ2-1; the D gene is not confidently resolved. V and J are truncated by 8 bases and 8 bases respectively, leaving an intervening sequence of 13 bases. Measured from the cysteine to the phenylalanine, the CDR3 is 12 residues long. Just the 36-base CDR3 DNA is kept, in frame starting at base 1. Sequences SGHTA (CDR1) and FQGNSA (CDR2) are obtained from the germline V gene.